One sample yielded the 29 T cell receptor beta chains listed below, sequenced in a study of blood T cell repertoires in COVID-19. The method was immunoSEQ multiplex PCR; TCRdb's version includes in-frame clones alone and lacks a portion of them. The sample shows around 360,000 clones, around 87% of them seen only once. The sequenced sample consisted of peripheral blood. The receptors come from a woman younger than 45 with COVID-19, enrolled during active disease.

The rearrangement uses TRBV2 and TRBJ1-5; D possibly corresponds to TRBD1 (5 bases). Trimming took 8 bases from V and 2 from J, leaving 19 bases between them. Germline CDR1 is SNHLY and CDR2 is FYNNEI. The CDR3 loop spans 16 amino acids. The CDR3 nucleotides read TGTGCCAGCGCGGGACGCGGAGGACGCGGCAATCAGCCCCAGCATTTT. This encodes CASAGRGGRGNQPQHF. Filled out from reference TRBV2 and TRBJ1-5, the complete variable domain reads EPEVTQTPSHQVTQMGQEVILRCVPISNHLYFYWYRQILGQKVEFLVSFYNNEISEKSEIFDDQFSVERPDGSNFTLKIRSTKLEDSAMYFCASAGRGGRGNQPQHFGDGTRLSIL.

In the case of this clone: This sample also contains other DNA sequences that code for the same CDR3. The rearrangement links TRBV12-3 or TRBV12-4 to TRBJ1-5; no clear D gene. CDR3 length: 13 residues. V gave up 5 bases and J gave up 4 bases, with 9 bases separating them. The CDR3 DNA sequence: TGTGCCAGCAGTCTTGGGCGTAATCAGCCCCAGCATTTT. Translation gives CASSLGRNQPQHF.

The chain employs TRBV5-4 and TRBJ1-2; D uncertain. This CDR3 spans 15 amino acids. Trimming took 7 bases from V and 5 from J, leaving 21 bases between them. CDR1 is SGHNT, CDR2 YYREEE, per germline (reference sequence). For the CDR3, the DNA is TGTGCCAGCGCCCCCCGGGAGCTAGCCCCTTATGGCTACACCTTC. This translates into CASAPRELAPYGYTF.

The CDR3 sequence: CASSLGRGPPYYEQYF. CDR3 nucleotides: TGTGCCAGCAGCTTAGGGAGGGGGCCCCCATACTACGAGCAGTACTTC. The V and J genes are TRBV7-8 and TRBJ2-7; maybe TRBD1 (7 bases). From germline, CDR1 is SGHVS and CDR2 FQNEAQ. V was pared by 1 base and J by 3 bases, with 16 bases between. The length of the CDR3 is 16 residues. Looking up the rest from reference TRBV7-8 and TRBJ2-7 gives the full variable domain: GAGVSQSPRYKVAKRGQDVALRCDPISGHVSLFWYQQALGQGPEFLTYFQNEAQLDKSGLPSDRFFAERPEGSVSTLKIQRTQQEDSAVYLCASSLGRGPPYYEQYFGPGTRLTVT.

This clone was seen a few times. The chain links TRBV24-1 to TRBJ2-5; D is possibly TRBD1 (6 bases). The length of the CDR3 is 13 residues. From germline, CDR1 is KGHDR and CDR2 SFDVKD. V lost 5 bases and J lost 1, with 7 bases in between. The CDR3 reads CATSVGGQETQYF. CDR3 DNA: TGTGCCACCAGTGTAGGGGGCCAAGAGACCCAGTACTTC.

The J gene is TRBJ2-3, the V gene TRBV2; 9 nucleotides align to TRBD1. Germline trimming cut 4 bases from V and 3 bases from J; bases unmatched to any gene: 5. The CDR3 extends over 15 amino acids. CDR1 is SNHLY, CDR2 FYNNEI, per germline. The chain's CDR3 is CASSGTGGGTDTQYF. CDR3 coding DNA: TGTGCCAGCAGTGGAACAGGGGGCGGTACAGATACGCAGTATTTT. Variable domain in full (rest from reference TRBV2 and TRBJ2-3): EPEVTQTPSHQVTQMGQEVILRCVPISNHLYFYWYRQILGQKVEFLVSFYNNEISEKSEIFDDQFSVERPDGSNFTLKIRSTKLEDSAMYFCASSGTGGGTDTQYFGPGTRLTVL.

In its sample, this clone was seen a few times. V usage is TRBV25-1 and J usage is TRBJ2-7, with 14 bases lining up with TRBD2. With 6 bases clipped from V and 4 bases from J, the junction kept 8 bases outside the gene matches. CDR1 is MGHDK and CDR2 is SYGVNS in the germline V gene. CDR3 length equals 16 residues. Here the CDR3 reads CASSGTSGSSLYEQYF. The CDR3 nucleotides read TGTGCCAGCAGCGGGACTAGCGGGAGTAGTTTGTACGAGCAGTACTTC.

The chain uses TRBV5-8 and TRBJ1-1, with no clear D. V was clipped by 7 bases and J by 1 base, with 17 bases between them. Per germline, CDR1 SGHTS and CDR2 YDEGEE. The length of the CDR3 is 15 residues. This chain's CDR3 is CASCLSPASNTEAFF. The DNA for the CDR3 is TGTGCCAGCTGTCTCAGTCCCGCCTCGAACACTGAAGCTTTCTTT.

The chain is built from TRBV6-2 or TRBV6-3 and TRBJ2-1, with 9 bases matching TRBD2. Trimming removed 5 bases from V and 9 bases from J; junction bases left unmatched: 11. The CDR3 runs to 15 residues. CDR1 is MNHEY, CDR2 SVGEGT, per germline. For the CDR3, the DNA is TGTGCCAGCAGTAACAGGCTAGCGGGACACAGTGAGCAGTTCTTC. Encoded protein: CASSNRLAGHSEQFF.

The CDR3 is CASRKTGEGTDTQYF. In DNA, the CDR3 is TGTGCCAGCAGGAAGACAGGGGAGGGCACAGATACGCAGTATTTT. The chain joins TRBV6-1 to TRBJ2-3; 8 bases are shared with TRBD1. J gave up 1 base and V 6 bases, and 6 bases lay outside the gene matches. This CDR3 has 15 amino acids. From germline, CDR1 is MNHNS and CDR2 SASEGT.

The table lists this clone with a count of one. The CDR3 loop reads CASSQGSELWEKLFF. In nucleotides, the CDR3 is TGTGCCAGCAGCCAGGGGAGCGAACTTTGGGAAAAACTGTTTTTT. The rearrangement links TRBV6-5 to TRBJ1-4, with D possibly matching TRBD1 (6 bases). CDR1 and CDR2 (germline): MNHEY, SVGAGI. The CDR3 extends over 15 amino acids. Trimming took off 6 bases at V and 8 bases at J, with 19 bases between the two ends.

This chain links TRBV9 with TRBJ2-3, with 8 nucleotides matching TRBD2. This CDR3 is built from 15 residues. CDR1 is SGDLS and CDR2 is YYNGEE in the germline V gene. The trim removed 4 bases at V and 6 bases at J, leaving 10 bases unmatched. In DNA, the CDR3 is TGTGCCAGCAGCCCTCTCGGGACTAGAAAGGATACGCAGTATTTT. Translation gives CASSPLGTRKDTQYF.

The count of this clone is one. CDR3 DNA sequence: TGTGCCACCAGCAAGCTAAATGAAAAACTGTTTTTT. It encodes CATSKLNEKLFF. V gene TRBV15 combines with J gene TRBJ1-4; D call uncertain. Trimming removed 4 bases at V and 5 bases at J, with 5 bases between. The CDR3 extends over 12 amino acids. Germline V gives CDR1 LNHNV, CDR2 YYDKDF (reference sequence).

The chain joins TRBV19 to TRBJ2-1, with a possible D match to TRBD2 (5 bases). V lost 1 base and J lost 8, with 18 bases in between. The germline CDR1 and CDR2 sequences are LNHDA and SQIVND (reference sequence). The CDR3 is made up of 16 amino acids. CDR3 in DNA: TGTGCCAGTAGTATAGTTGGAGGACCCTTAAGGTATGAGCAGTTCTTC. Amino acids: CASSIVGGPLRYEQFF.

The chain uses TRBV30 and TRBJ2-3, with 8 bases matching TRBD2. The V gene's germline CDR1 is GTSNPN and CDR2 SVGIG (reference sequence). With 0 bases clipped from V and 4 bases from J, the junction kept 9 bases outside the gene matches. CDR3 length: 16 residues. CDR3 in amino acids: CAWSVGREERPDTQYF. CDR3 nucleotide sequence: TGTGCCTGGAGTGTAGGGCGGGAGGAGAGGCCAGATACGCAGTATTTT. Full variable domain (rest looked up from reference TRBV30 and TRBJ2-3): SQTIHQWPATLVQPVGSPLSLECTVEGTSNPNLYWYRQAAGRGLQLLFYSVGIGQISSEVPQNLSASRPQDRQFILSSKKLLLSDSGFYLCAWSVGREERPDTQYFGPGTRLTVL.

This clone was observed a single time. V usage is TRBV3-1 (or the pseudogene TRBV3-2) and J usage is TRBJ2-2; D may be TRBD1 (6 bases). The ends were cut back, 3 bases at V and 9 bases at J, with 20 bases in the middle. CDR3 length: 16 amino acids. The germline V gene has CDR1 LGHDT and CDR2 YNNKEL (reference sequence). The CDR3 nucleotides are TGTGCCAGCAGCCACATGGGAGAGACAGGACCCAGGGAGCTGTTTTTT. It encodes CASSHMGETGPRELFF.

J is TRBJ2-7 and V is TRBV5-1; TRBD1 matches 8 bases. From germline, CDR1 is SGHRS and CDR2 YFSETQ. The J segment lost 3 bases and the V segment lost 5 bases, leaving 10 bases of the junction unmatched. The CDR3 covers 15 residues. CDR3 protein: CASRPGTGFHYEQYF. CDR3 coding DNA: TGCGCCAGCAGACCCGGGACAGGATTTCACTACGAGCAGTACTTC.

CDR3 region: CASSQGGNQPQHF. Written as DNA, the CDR3 is TGTGCCAGCTCACAGGGGGGCAATCAGCCCCAGCATTTT. The chain is built from TRBV18 and TRBJ1-5, with D possibly being TRBD1 (6 bases). The CDR3 runs to 13 residues. Trimming took 4 bases from V and 2 from J, leaving 6 bases between them. Germline V gene data show CDR1 as KGHSH and CDR2 as LQKENI.

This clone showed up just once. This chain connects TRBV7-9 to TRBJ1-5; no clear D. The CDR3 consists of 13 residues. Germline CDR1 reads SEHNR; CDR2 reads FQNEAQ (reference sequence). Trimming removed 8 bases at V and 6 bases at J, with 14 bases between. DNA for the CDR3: TGTGCCAGCGGCCAGGCCCATGGTCAGCCCCAGCATTTT. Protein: CASGQAHGQPQHF.

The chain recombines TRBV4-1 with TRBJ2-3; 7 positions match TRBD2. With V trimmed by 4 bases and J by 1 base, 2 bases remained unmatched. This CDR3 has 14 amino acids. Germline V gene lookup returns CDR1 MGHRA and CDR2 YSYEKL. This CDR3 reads CASSRAGRTDTQYF. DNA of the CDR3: TGCGCCAGCAGCCGAGCGGGACGCACAGATACGCAGTATTTT.

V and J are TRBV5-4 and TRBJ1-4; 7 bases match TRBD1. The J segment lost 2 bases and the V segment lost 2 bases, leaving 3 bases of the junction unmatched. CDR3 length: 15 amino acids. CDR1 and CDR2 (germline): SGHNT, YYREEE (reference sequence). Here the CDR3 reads CASSLTGATNEKLFF. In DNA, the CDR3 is TGTGCCAGCAGCTTAACAGGGGCGACTAATGAAAAACTGTTTTTT.

The CDR3 coding sequence is TGTGCCAGCAGCCCTGAACCGGGACACTGGTACCAAGAGACCCAGTACTTC. Its protein is CASSPEPGHWYQETQYF. The chain recombines TRBV27 with TRBJ2-5; D possibly corresponds to TRBD1 (6 bases). Germline V CDR1 and CDR2: MNHEY, SMNVEV (reference sequence). The CDR3 contains 17 residues. V was trimmed by 6 bases and J by 0 bases, leaving 20 bases between them.

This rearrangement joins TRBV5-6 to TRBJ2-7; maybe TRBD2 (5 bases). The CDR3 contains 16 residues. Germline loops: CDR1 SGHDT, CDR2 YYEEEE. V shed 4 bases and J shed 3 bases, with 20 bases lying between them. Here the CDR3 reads CASSRSTRRLLYEQYF. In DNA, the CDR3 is TGTGCCAGCAGCCGCAGCACTAGGCGACTTCTCTACGAGCAGTACTTC. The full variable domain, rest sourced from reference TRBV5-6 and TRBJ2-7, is DAGVTQSPTHLIKTRGQQVTLRCSPKSGHDTVSWYQQALGQGPQFIFQYYEEEERQRGNFPDRFSGHQFPNYSSELNVNALLLGDSALYLCASSRSTRRLLYEQYFGPGTRLTVT.

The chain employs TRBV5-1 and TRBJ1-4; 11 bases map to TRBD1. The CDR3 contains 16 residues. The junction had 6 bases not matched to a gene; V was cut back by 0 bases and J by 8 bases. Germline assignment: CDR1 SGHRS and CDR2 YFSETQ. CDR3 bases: TGCGCCAGCAGCTTGGAGCGGGACAGGGGGGAGGAAAAACTGTTTTTT. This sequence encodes CASSLERDRGEEKLFF.

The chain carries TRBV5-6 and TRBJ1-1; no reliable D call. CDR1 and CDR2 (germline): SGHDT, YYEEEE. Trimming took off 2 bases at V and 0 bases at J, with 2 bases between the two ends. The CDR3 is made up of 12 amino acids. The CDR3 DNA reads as TGTGCCAGCAGCTTTATGAACACTGAAGCTTTCTTT. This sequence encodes CASSFMNTEAFF.

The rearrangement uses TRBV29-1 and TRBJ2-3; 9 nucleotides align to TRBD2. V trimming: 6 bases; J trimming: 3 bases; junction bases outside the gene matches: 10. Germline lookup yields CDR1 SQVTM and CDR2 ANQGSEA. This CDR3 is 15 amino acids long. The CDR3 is CSVALSGRSTDTQYF. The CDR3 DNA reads TGCAGCGTCGCGCTTAGCGGGAGATCTACAGATACGCAGTATTTT.

This CDR3 is CASSLLSRGRGTEQFF. The CDR3 nucleotides read TGTGCCAGCAGCCTCCTTTCTCGCGGGAGGGGGACTGAGCAGTTCTTC. The chain has TRBV4-2 and TRBJ2-1; the match to TRBD2 covers 9 bases. The CDR3 contains 16 residues. Trimming took 4 bases from V and 9 from J; bases not matched to a gene: 13. Looked up from germline, CDR1 is LGHNA and CDR2 is YNFKEQ.

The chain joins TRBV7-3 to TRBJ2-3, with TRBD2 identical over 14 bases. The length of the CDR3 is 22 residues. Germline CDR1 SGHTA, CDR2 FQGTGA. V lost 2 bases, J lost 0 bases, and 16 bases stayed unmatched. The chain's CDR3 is CASSLGPRTSGRSIKSTDTQYF. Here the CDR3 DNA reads TGTGCCAGCAGCTTAGGCCCCCGGACTAGCGGGAGGTCGATAAAGAGCACAGATACGCAGTATTTT. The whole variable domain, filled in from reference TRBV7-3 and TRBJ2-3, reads GAGVSQTPSNKVTEKGKYVELRCDPISGHTALYWYRQSLGQGPEFLIYFQGTGAADDSGLPNDRFFAVRPEGSVSTLKIQRTERGDSAVYLCASSLGPRTSGRSIKSTDTQYFGPGTRLTVL.

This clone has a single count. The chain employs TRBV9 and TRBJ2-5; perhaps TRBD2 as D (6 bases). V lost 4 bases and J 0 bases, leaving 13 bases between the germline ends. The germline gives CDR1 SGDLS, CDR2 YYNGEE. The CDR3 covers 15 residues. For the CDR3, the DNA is TGTGCCAGCAGCCTCCGGGGGTTGTACCAAGAGACCCAGTACTTC. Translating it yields CASSLRGLYQETQYF. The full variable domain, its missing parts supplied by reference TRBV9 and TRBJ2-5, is DSGVTQTPKHLITATGQRVTLRCSPRSGDLSVYWYQQSLDQGLQFLIQYYNGEERAKGNILERFSAQQFPDLHSELNLSSLELGDSALYFCASSLRGLYQETQYFGPGTRLLVL.